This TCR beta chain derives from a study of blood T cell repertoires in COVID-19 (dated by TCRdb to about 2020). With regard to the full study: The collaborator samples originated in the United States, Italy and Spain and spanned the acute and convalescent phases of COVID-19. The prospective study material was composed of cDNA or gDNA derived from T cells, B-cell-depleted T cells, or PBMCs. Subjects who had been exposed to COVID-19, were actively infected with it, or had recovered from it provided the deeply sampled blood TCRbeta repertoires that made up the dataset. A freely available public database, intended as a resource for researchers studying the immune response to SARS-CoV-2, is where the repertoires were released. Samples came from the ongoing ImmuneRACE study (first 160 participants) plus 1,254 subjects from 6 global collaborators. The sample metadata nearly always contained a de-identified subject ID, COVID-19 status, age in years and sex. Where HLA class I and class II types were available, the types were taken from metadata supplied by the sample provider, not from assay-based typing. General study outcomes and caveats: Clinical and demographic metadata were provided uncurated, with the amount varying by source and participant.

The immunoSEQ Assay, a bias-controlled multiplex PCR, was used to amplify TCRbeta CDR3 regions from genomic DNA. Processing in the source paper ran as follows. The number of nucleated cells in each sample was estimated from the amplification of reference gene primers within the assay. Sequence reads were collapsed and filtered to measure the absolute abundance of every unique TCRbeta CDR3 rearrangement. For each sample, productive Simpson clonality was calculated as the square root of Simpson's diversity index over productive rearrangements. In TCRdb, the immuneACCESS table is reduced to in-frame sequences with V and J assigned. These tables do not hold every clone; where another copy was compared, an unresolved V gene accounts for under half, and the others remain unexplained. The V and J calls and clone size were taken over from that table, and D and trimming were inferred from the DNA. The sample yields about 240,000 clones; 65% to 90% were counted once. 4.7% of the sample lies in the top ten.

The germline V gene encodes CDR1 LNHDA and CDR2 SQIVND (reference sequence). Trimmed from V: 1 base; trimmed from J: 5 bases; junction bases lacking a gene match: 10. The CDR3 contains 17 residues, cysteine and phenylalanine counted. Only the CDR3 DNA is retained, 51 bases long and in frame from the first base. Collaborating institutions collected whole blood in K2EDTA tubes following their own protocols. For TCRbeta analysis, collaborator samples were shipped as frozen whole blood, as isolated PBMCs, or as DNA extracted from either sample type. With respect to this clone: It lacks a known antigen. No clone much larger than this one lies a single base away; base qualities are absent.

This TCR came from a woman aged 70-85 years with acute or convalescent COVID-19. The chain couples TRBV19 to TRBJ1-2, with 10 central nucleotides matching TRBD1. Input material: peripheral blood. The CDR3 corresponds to CASSIAKTGGDLYGYTF. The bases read TGTGCCAGTAGTATAGCTAAGACAGGGGGCGATTTGTATGGCTACACCTTC.